A selection of T cell receptor beta chains follows, all from one sample in a study of T cells in localized non-small cell lung cancer. Clones were read by immunoSEQ multiplex PCR, and TCRdb kept only the in-frame ones, dropping some. The sample lists about 41,000 clones, about 90% occurring once. This specimen consisted of peripheral blood, obtained before any cancer treatment. These receptors were taken from a female donor over 55 with stage I squamous cell lung carcinoma. The CDR3 runs from the conserved cysteine through the conserved F or W. D genes are given only for firm matches. Some rows have no size entry. The others give once, few or many, or a class for an expanded clone.

TRBJ2-1 TRBD2 TRBV5-8 . CASSSGTSGNNEQFF TGTGCCAGCAGCAGTGGGACTAGCGGGAACAATGAGCAGTTCTTC
TRBJ1-4 TRBD1 TRBV5-5 once CASSLRGQVNEKLFF TGTGCCAGCAGCTTGAGGGGACAGGTGAATGAAAAACTGTTTTTT
TRBJ1-5 . TRBV30 . CAWGWGADQPQHF TGTGCCTGGGGGTGGGGGGCAGATCAGCCCCAGCATTTT
TRBJ2-1 TRBD2 TRBV27 . CASRLRGGRADNEQFF TGTGCCAGCAGATTACGGGGCGGGAGGGCCGACAATGAGCAGTTCTTC
TRBJ1-3 . TRBV7-2 . CASSTNSGNTIYF TGTGCCAGCAGCACCAACTCTGGAAACACCATATATTTT
TRBJ1-2 TRBD1 TRBV6-5 . CASSGQGNGYTF TGTGCCAGCAGTGGACAGGGAAATGGCTACACCTTC
TRBJ1-5 . TRBV30 . CAWRTDSNQPQHF TGTGCCTGGAGGACGGATAGCAATCAGCCCCAGCATTTT
TRBJ2-2 . TRBV4-3 . CASSQGGGAAGELFF TGCGCCAGCAGTCAGGGTGGAGGGGCGGCCGGGGAGCTGTTTTTT
TRBJ2-4 TRBD1 TRBV2 . CASSRQGGVKNIQYF TGTGCCAGCAGTCGACAGGGGGGAGTCAAAAACATTCAGTACTTC
TRBJ2-6 . TRBV5-1 few CASSLVGVGSSGANVLTF TGCGCCAGCAGCTTGGTGGGGGTGGGGAGCTCTGGGGCCAACGTCCTGACTTTC
TRBJ1-5 . TRBV19 few CASNGRRDQPQHF TGTGCCAGTAACGGCAGGCGAGATCAGCCCCAGCATTTT
TRBJ2-5 . TRBV29-1 once CSVGDRELPQYF TGCAGCGTCGGGGACCGCGAATTGCCCCAGTACTTC
TRBJ1-1 . TRBV7-2 . CASTPVTGPAEAFF TGTGCCAGCACCCCTGTCACAGGGCCGGCTGAAGCTTTCTTT
TRBJ1-1 . TRBV7-5 . CARSPRGRTEAFF TGTGCCAGAAGCCCCAGGGGGCGGACTGAAGCTTTCTTT
TRBJ1-2 . TRBV18 . CASSLAREGGYTF TGTGCCAGCTCCCTTGCAAGGGAGGGAGGCTACACCTTC
TRBJ2-7 TRBD2 TRBV7-2 . CASSLVASGYEQYF TGTGCCAGCAGCTTAGTAGCTAGCGGTTACGAGCAGTACTTC
TRBJ2-7 TRBD1 TRBV5-1 . CASSSGQGNVYEQYF TGCGCCAGCAGCTCGGGACAGGGGAACGTCTACGAGCAGTACTTC
TRBJ1-2 . TRBV19 . CASSIVSAEALNYGYTF TGTGCCAGTAGTATAGTGTCGGCGGAGGCCCTTAACTATGGCTACACCTTC
TRBJ2-5 . TRBV27 . CASRVQGGETQYF TGTGCCAGCAGGGTACAGGGCGGAGAGACCCAGTACTTC
TRBJ2-7 TRBD1 TRBV2 once CASRGQSSSYEQYF TGTGCCAGCAGGGGACAGTCAAGCTCCTACGAGCAGTACTTC
TRBJ1-2 TRBD1 TRBV5-1 . CASSSPGQRMYGYTF TGCGCCAGCAGCTCTCCGGGACAGAGAATGTATGGCTACACCTTC
TRBJ2-5 . TRBV30 . CAWRVPEAEDTQYF TGTGCCTGGAGGGTTCCCGAAGCCGAAGATACCCAGTACTTC
TRBJ2-7 . TRBV11-2 . CASSVLLGVYEQYF TGTGCCAGCAGCGTTCTTCTGGGGGTGTACGAGCAGTACTTC
TRBJ2-7 . TRBV5-1 . CASSLGTQEQYF TGCGCCAGCAGCTTGGGGACCCAAGAGCAGTACTTC
TRBJ2-5 . TRBV5-1 . CASSRQETQYF TGCGCCAGCAGCCGTCAAGAGACCCAGTACTTC
TRBJ2-2 TRBD1 TRBV5-1 . CASSSQTGTGITGELFF TGCGCCAGCAGTTCTCAAACCGGGACAGGTATCACCGGGGAGCTGTTTTTT
TRBJ2-1 . TRBV21-1 once CASSKVRYNEQFF TGTGCCAGCAGCAAAGTGAGGTACAATGAGCAGTTCTTC
TRBJ1-2 . TRBV5-6 . CASSSPDSYGYTF TGTGCCAGCAGCTCGCCTGACAGCTATGGCTACACCTTC
TRBJ1-2 TRBD1 TRBV7-8 . CASSPLRGQPYGYTF TGTGCCAGCAGCCCCTTGAGGGGGCAACCCTATGGCTACACCTTC
TRBJ1-4 . TRBV7-9 . CASSSENEKLFF TGTGCCAGCAGCTCCGAAAATGAAAAACTGTTTTTT
TRBJ2-1 TRBD2 TRBV15 . CATSRDKREIRVGFF TGTGCCACCAGCAGAGATAAGCGGGAGATTAGGGTGGGGTTCTTC
TRBJ2-3 . TRBV5-1 . CASSLAGDHMDTQYF TGCGCCAGCAGCTTGGCCGGCGACCACATGGATACGCAGTATTTT
TRBJ2-2 TRBD2 TRBV7-8 . CASSPSGSDTGELFF TGTGCCAGCAGCCCGAGCGGGAGCGATACCGGGGAGCTGTTTTTT
TRBJ1-2 . TRBV28 . CASSLLGNGYTF TGTGCCAGCAGTTTACTAGGGAATGGCTACACCTTC
TRBJ1-2 TRBD1 TRBV4-3 once CASSHRDSYGYTF TGCGCCAGCAGCCACCGGGACAGCTATGGCTACACCTTC
TRBJ2-7 TRBD2 TRBV19 . CASKPSGSYEQYF TGTGCCAGTAAACCCAGCGGGAGCTACGAGCAGTACTTC
TRBJ2-1 TRBD2 TRBV5-6 . CASSELGTSAYNEQFF TGTGCCAGCAGCGAGCTCGGGACTAGCGCCTACAATGAGCAGTTCTTC
TRBJ1-1 . TRBV7-8 . CASSLGWGGRTEAFF TGTGCCAGCAGCCTCGGCTGGGGGGGGAGGACTGAAGCTTTCTTT
TRBJ2-5 TRBD2 TRBV19 . CASSISGQETQYF TGTGCCAGTAGTATTAGCGGGCAAGAGACCCAGTACTTC
TRBJ1-1 TRBD1 TRBV27 . CASRGQGRTEAFF TGTGCCAGCAGAGGACAGGGTCGCACTGAAGCTTTCTTT
TRBJ2-7 . TRBV5-4 . CASSLYGGQGYEQYF TGTGCCAGCAGCTTGTACGGTGGCCAGGGATACGAGCAGTACTTC
TRBJ1-2 . TRBV27 . CASSLRGPRNYGYTF TGTGCCAGCAGTTTACGGGGACCGAGAAACTATGGCTACACCTTC
TRBJ2-3 TRBD1 TRBV7-3 . CASSFGQGTDTQYF TGTGCCAGCAGCTTCGGACAGGGCACAGATACGCAGTATTTT